These T cell receptor beta chains were read from a single sample in a study of read filtering for tumor transcriptome and immune sequencing. A single record per CDR3 protein comes from TCRdb applying MiXCR to the reads. The data show 13,000 to 15,000 distinct CDR3 sequences, about a fifth seen once. The sample was a population of CD138-negative cells sorted from bone marrow. The receptors were gathered from a donor aged 40 or over with multiple myeloma. The CDR3 runs from the conserved cysteine through the conserved F or W. Each record gives: V gene, D gene, J gene, clone size, CDR3 protein, CDR3 DNA. A D gene is named only where the DNA matches it firmly. Expanded clones are given a class, and other clones once, few, many or no size at all.

v_call: TRBV29-1
d_call: .
j_call: TRBJ2-1
clone_size: .
cdr3_aa: CSVGLSSYNEQFF
cdr3_nt: TGCAGCGTTGGACTGAGCTCCTACAATGAGCAGTTCTTC

v_call: TRBV7-9
d_call: .
j_call: TRBJ2-2
clone_size: .
cdr3_aa: CASSLSAGELFF
cdr3_nt: TGTGCCAGCAGCTTATCAGCCGGGGAGCTGTTTTTT

v_call: TRBV3-1
d_call: TRBD1
j_call: TRBJ1-5
clone_size: .
cdr3_aa: CASSQGGQGALSNQPQHF
cdr3_nt: TGTGCCAGCAGCCAAGGGGGACAGGGGGCCCTTAGCAATCAGCCCCAGCATTTT

v_call: TRBV11-2
d_call: .
j_call: TRBJ1-1
clone_size: .
cdr3_aa: CASSLGGFTEAFF
cdr3_nt: TGTGCCAGCAGCTTAGGAGGGTTCACTGAAGCTTTCTTT

v_call: TRBV7-8
d_call: .
j_call: TRBJ2-5
clone_size: medium-sized
cdr3_aa: CASSPGETQYF
cdr3_nt: TGTGCCAGCAGCCCCGGAGAGACCCAGTACTTC

v_call: TRBV7-8
d_call: .
j_call: TRBJ1-1
clone_size: .
cdr3_aa: CASSPETEAFF
cdr3_nt: TGTGCCAGCAGCCCGGAAACTGAAGCTTTCTTT

v_call: TRBV4-1
d_call: .
j_call: TRBJ2-1
clone_size: many
cdr3_aa: CASSPSPPRVYYNEQFF
cdr3_nt: TGCGCCAGCAGCCCAAGCCCCCCCAGGGTGTATTACAATGAGCAGTTCTTC

v_call: TRBV20-1
d_call: .
j_call: TRBJ2-5
clone_size: few
cdr3_aa: CSAGSGTQYF
cdr3_nt: TGCAGTGCTGGGAGTGGGACCCAGTACTTC

v_call: TRBV24-1
d_call: TRBD2
j_call: TRBJ2-1
clone_size: many
cdr3_aa: CATEAGDTNEQFF
cdr3_nt: TGTGCCACGGAAGCGGGAGACACAAATGAGCAGTTCTTC

v_call: TRBV10-3
d_call: .
j_call: TRBJ2-2
clone_size: .
cdr3_aa: CAISSGTVNTGGLFF
cdr3_nt: TGTGCCATCAGTTCCGGGACGGTGAACACCGGGGGGCTGTTTTTT

v_call: TRBV30
d_call: .
j_call: TRBJ2-2
clone_size: few
cdr3_aa: CAWRKSPRTATGELFF
cdr3_nt: TGTGCCTGGAGGAAAAGTCCCCGGACAGCCACCGGGGAGCTGTTTTTT